This entry lists 30 T cell receptor beta chains sequenced from one sample in a study of T cells after yellow fever vaccination. TCRdb redid the calling of the 5' RACE reads with MiXCR, one entry per CDR3 protein. In the table there are a few hundred thousand distinct CDR3 sequences, 18% of which are singletons. This material consisted of PBMCs, taken before the yellow fever booster vaccination. Receptors were obtained from a man in his late teens or twenties who received the YFV17D yellow fever vaccine.

This sequence joins TRBV6-2 or TRBV6-3 and TRBJ2-3; 9 bases map to TRBD1. The V and J ends lost 6 bases and 5 bases, in that order; junction bases with no gene match: 6. CDR1 and CDR2 from the germline V gene are MNHEY and SVGEGT. This CDR3 is built from 14 residues. CDR3 nucleotide sequence: TGTGCCAGCAGACTGGACAGGGGTTTAGATACGCAGTATTTT. Translating it yields CASRLDRGLDTQYF.

This clonotype showed up just a few times. The chain links TRBV20-1 to TRBJ2-5, with D tentatively TRBD2 (5 bases). Deletions cut 8 bases from V and 5 bases from J, with 21 bases between. Germline V gives CDR1 DFQATT, CDR2 SNEGSKA (reference sequence). The CDR3 loop spans 14 amino acids. The CDR3 loop reads CSSKIMVSGETQYF. Here the CDR3 DNA reads TGCAGTAGCAAAATTATGGTTTCGGGGGAGACCCAGTACTTC.

This clonotype was observed many times. The J gene is TRBJ2-1, the V gene TRBV4-3; D call uncertain. The CDR3 consists of 16 residues. V lost 4 bases and J lost 0, with 13 bases in between. The V gene's germline CDR1 is LGHNA and CDR2 YSLEER. The CDR3 reads CASSLADLPSYNEQFF. The DNA of the CDR3 is TGCGCCAGCAGCCTGGCAGACCTCCCCTCCTACAATGAGCAGTTCTTC.

CDR3 amino acids: CASSLAGAPVAFF. The CDR3 nucleotides are TGTGCCAGCAGTTTAGCGGGCGCCCCTGTAGCTTTCTTT. The chain uses TRBV12-3 or TRBV12-4 and TRBJ1-1; D not resolved. This CDR3 spans 13 amino acids. V gave up 0 bases and J gave up 10 bases, with 12 bases separating them.

V gene TRBV29-1 combines with J gene TRBJ2-7; D may be TRBD1 (7 bases). The CDR3 runs to 14 residues. CDR1 and CDR2 from the germline V gene are SQVTM and ANQGSEA. Trimming cost V 6 bases and J 6 bases, with 21 bases left between them. The CDR3: CSVVPWRGPSEQYF. Written as DNA, the CDR3 is TGCAGCGTGGTCCCATGGAGGGGGCCCTCCGAGCAGTACTTC.

The table lists this clonotype with a few counts. The genes are TRBV20-1 and TRBJ1-6, with D possibly matching TRBD1 (6 bases). Germline V CDR1 and CDR2: DFQATT, SNEGSKA (reference sequence). CDR3 length equals 17 residues. V dropped 3 bases and J dropped 7 bases, with 22 bases sitting between them. CDR3 in amino acids: CSASTGHLTAGNSPLHF. CDR3 DNA sequence: TGCAGTGCTAGCACGGGACACCTCACGGCGGGGAATTCACCCCTCCACTTT.

CDR3 loop: CAWSVLNTGELFF. CDR3 bases: TGTGCCTGGAGTGTACTGAACACCGGGGAGCTGTTTTTT. J is TRBJ2-2 and V is TRBV30; no clear D. There are 13 residues in the CDR3. Germline V gene data show CDR1 as GTSNPN and CDR2 as SVGIG (reference sequence). V lost 0 bases and J 1 base, leaving 3 bases between the germline ends.

J is TRBJ1-1 and V is TRBV7-2; D gene uncertain. Germline lookup yields CDR1 SGHTA and CDR2 FQGNSA. CDR3 length equals 15 residues. The V and J ends lost 2 bases and 1 base respectively, with 11 bases between them. The CDR3 spells CASSLQYGRNTEAFF. CDR3 sequence (DNA): TGTGCCAGCAGCTTACAGTACGGAAGGAACACTGAAGCTTTCTTT.

The chain joins TRBV7-2 to TRBJ1-1; D call uncertain. Germline CDR1 and CDR2: SGHTA and FQGNSA. The CDR3 has 12 residues. V lost 5 bases, J lost 4 bases, and 8 bases lay in between. The CDR3 loop reads CASSDPFTEAFF. For the CDR3, the DNA is TGTGCCAGCAGCGATCCGTTCACTGAAGCTTTCTTT.

The chain employs TRBV5-1 and TRBJ2-3; D unclear. The CDR3 runs 13 residues. Germline V lookup: CDR1 SGHRS, CDR2 YFSETQ. Trimming left V 0 bases short and J 4 bases short, with 6 bases between. The CDR3 loop is CASSLGWADTQYF. The DNA of the CDR3 is TGCGCCAGCAGCTTGGGTTGGGCAGATACGCAGTATTTT.

CDR3: CASSPQGVGDTQYF. The CDR3 DNA follows: TGTGCCAGCAGCCCTCAGGGGGTGGGAGATACGCAGTATTTT. The chain employs TRBV11-2 and TRBJ2-3, with 7 bases fitting TRBD1. The CDR3 is made up of 14 amino acids. V lost 5 bases to trimming and J lost 5 bases; unmatched junction nucleotides: 7. Germline V gene lookup returns CDR1 SGHAT and CDR2 FQNNGV.

The CDR3: CASSPGTGWQPQHF. CDR3 DNA sequence: TGTGCCAGCAGCCCTGGGACAGGGTGGCAGCCCCAGCATTTT. The genes are TRBV7-9 and TRBJ1-5; 9 bases fit TRBD1. V lost 5 bases, J lost 7 bases, and 6 bases stayed unmatched. The length of the CDR3 is 14 residues. Germline V gene lookup returns CDR1 SEHNR and CDR2 FQNEAQ (reference sequence).

This clonotype was observed a few times. The chain links TRBV6-6 to TRBJ1-4; 7 bases are a match to TRBD1. The CDR3 loop spans 15 amino acids. Germline V lookup: CDR1 MNHNY, CDR2 SVGAGI (reference sequence). Trimming at V came to 2 bases and at J to 7 bases, leaving 7 bases not matched to a gene. CDR3 in DNA: TGTGCCAGCAGTTACCAGGGGGGTGCTGGTGAAAAACTGTTTTTT. Its protein is CASSYQGGAGEKLFF.

This clonotype appeared a few times. This chain links TRBV10-3 with TRBJ2-1; 9 bases map to TRBD1. This CDR3 spans 12 amino acids. The germline CDR1 and CDR2 sequences are ENHRY and SYGVKD. J was trimmed by 10 bases and V by 6 bases; bases with no gene match: 4. CDR3 loop: CAIRDRGREQFF. The CDR3 DNA reads TGTGCCATCAGGGACAGGGGTCGCGAGCAGTTCTTC.

This CDR3 is CASSVSTIGTRWGNEQFF. For the CDR3, the DNA is TGTGCCAGCAGCGTGTCAACCATAGGGACTAGATGGGGCAATGAGCAGTTCTTC. V and J are TRBV9 and TRBJ2-1; TRBD2 matches at 8 bases. The germline CDR1 and CDR2 sequences are SGDLS and YYNGEE. CDR3 length equals 18 residues. V lost 2 bases, J lost 6 bases, and 16 bases stayed unmatched.

This clonotype was found a few times. The J gene is TRBJ1-6, the V gene TRBV12-3 or TRBV12-4, with a weak D call TRBD1 (5 bases). Trimming removed 8 bases at V and 0 bases at J, with 11 bases between. This CDR3 contains 15 residues. Here the CDR3 DNA reads TGTGCCAGCGTGGGGGGAAGCTCCTATAATTCACCCCTCCACTTT. Amino acid sequence: CASVGGSSYNSPLHF.

CDR3 sequence (DNA): TGTGCCAGCACCTCAAGACAGACTGAAGCTTTCTTT. Translated: CASTSRQTEAFF. The chain links TRBV7-9 to TRBJ1-1, with D perhaps matching TRBD1 (5 bases). The CDR3 is 12 residues long. CDR1 and CDR2 from the germline V gene are SEHNR and FQNEAQ (reference sequence). V shed 7 bases and J shed 5 bases, with 11 bases lying between them.

This clonotype was counted a few times. The gene calls are TRBV10-3 and TRBJ2-6; D unclear. Per germline, CDR1 ENHRY and CDR2 SYGVKD. The CDR3 contains 13 residues. V gave up 7 bases and J gave up 4 bases, with 8 bases separating them. The CDR3 is CAITGSGANVLTF. The CDR3 DNA follows: TGTGCCATCACGGGTTCGGGGGCCAACGTCCTGACTTTC.

This clonotype was detected ten times or more. V gene TRBV5-4 combines with J gene TRBJ2-1, with TRBD1 identical over 7 bases. V was clipped by 0 bases and J by 6 bases; unmatched bases: 6. CDR3 size: 15 residues. CDR1 SGHNT and CDR2 YYREEE come from the germline V gene (reference sequence). The CDR3 here is CASSLDRGGGNEQFF. The CDR3 DNA is TGTGCCAGCAGCTTGGACAGGGGCGGCGGCAATGAGCAGTTCTTC.

The chain is built from TRBV7-9 and TRBJ2-1; the match to TRBD1 covers 8 bases. V shed 5 bases and J 4 bases; nucleotides not matched to a gene: 10. CDR1 is SEHNR and CDR2 is FQNEAQ in the germline V gene (reference sequence). The CDR3 has 16 residues. CDR3 protein: CASSGDRILFYNEQFF. For the CDR3, the DNA is TGTGCCAGCAGCGGGGACAGGATCCTGTTTTACAATGAGCAGTTCTTC.

This clonotype came up a few times. This rearrangement joins TRBV4-2 to TRBJ2-7; TRBD1 agrees at 12 bases. The CDR3 covers 15 residues. The trim removed 3 bases at V and 12 bases at J, leaving 12 bases unmatched. CDR1 LGHNA and CDR2 YNFKEQ come from the germline V gene. The CDR3 spells CASSQSGTGGSQLYV. As DNA, the CDR3 is TGTGCCAGCAGCCAGTCCGGGACAGGGGGCAGTCAACTGTACGTC.

The rearrangement joins TRBV18 to TRBJ1-1; possible D gene TRBD1, 5 bases. The CDR3 contains 14 residues. The V end was cut by 3 bases, the J end by 1 base, with 9 bases between. Germline V lookup: CDR1 KGHSH, CDR2 LQKENI. The CDR3 coding sequence is TGTGCCAGCTCACCTTGGGGCGCGAACACTGAAGCTTTCTTT. Amino acid sequence: CASSPWGANTEAFF. The full variable domain, its missing parts supplied by reference TRBV18 and TRBJ1-1, is NAGVMQNPRHLVRRRGQEARLRCSPMKGHSHVYWYRQLPEEGLKFMVYLQKENIIDESGMPKERFSAEFPKEGPSILRIQQVVRGDSAAYFCASSPWGANTEAFFGQGTRLTVV.

The J gene is TRBJ2-1, the V gene TRBV4-3, with unresolved D. Germline V CDR1 and CDR2: LGHNA, YSLEER. CDR3 length: 16 amino acids. Trimming took 0 bases from V and 8 from J, leaving 17 bases between them. The CDR3 bases are TGCGCCAGCAGCCAAGAATGGCGGTACTCCTTCTATGAGCAGTTCTTC. Its translation is CASSQEWRYSFYEQFF.

The genes are TRBV15 and TRBJ1-5; D not resolved. The CDR3 length is 15 residues. V lost 0 bases and J lost 2, with 8 bases in between. The germline V gene encodes CDR1 LNHNV and CDR2 YYDKDF (reference sequence). This chain's CDR3 is CATSRDHGGNQPQHF. As DNA, the CDR3 is TGTGCCACCAGCAGAGATCACGGGGGCAATCAGCCCCAGCATTTT.

J is TRBJ2-3 and V is TRBV5-1; D perhaps matches TRBD1 (6 bases). The CDR3 sequence is 14 residues long. Trimming removed 4 bases at V and 4 bases at J, with 13 bases between. The germline CDR1 and CDR2 sequences are SGHRS and YFSETQ. This chain's CDR3 is CASSADRTADTQYF. The CDR3 region has the DNA TGCGCCAGCAGCGCCGACAGGACCGCAGATACGCAGTATTTT.

The V gene is TRBV12-3 or TRBV12-4, the J gene TRBJ2-5; possibly TRBD1 or TRBD2 for D (5 bases each). With 6 bases removed from V and 4 bases from J, the gap between germline ends came to 15 bases. The CDR3 sequence is 14 residues long. In nucleotides, the CDR3 is TGTGCCAGCAGCTCCGGGACGGTGCCAGAGACCCAGTACTTC. This encodes CASSSGTVPETQYF.

This clonotype was detected only a few times. V usage is TRBV7-2 and J usage is TRBJ2-3; D is ambiguous. The CDR3 has 13 residues. V lost 5 bases and J lost 2, with 8 bases in between. Germline V gene sequence: CDR1 SGHTA, CDR2 FQGNSA. The CDR3 nucleotides are TGTGCCAGCAGCCTTAAACTCACAGATACGCAGTATTTT. Translating it yields CASSLKLTDTQYF.

The rearrangement joins TRBV2 to TRBJ2-5; D possibly corresponds to TRBD2 (5 bases). The germline V and J ends were trimmed by 4 bases and 0 bases, with 12 bases remaining between them. The CDR3 length is 15 residues. Germline loops: CDR1 SNHLY, CDR2 FYNNEI. The CDR3 DNA follows: TGTGCCAGCAGTGGAGGGAAAATTTACCAAGAGACCCAGTACTTC. The encoded protein is CASSGGKIYQETQYF.

This clonotype was seen a handful of times. V gene TRBV21-1 combines with J gene TRBJ2-7; the table's TRBD2 call for D was not verified on the DNA. TRBV21-1 is flagged as a pseudogene. This CDR3 is built from 16 residues. The DNA of the CDR3 is TGTGCCAGCAGCAAAAGGGTCGAGGGCCAATCCTACGAGCAGTACGTC. Protein: CASSKRVEGQSYEQYV.

This clonotype has only a few counts. The rearrangement joins TRBV7-3 to TRBJ2-1; 7 bases line up with TRBD1. Germline CDR1 and CDR2: SGHTA and FQGTGA. The CDR3 has 14 amino acids. Trimming took 5 bases from V and 7 from J; bases not matched to a gene: 8. This CDR3 is CASSPGGQTNEQFF. The CDR3 DNA reads TGTGCCAGCAGCCCAGGGGGACAGACGAATGAGCAGTTCTTC.